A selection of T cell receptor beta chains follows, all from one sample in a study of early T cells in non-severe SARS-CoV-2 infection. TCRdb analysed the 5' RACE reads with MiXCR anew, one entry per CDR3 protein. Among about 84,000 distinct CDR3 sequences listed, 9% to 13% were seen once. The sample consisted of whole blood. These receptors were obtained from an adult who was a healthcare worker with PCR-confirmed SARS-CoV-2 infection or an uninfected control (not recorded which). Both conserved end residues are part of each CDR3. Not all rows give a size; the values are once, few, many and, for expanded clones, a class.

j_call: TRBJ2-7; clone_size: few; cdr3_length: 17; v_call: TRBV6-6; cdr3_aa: CASSYSFFGDVGNEQYF
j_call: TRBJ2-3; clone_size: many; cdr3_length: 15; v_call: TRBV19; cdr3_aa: CASSIGGGGTDTQYF
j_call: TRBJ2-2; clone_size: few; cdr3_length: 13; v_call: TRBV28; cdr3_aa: CASSSLRAGELFF
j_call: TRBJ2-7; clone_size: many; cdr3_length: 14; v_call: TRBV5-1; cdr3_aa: CASNPGPDYSEQYF
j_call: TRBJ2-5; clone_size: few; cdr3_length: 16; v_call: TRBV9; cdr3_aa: CASSVDQTSRQETQYF
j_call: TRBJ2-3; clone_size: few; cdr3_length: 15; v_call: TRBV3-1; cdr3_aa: CASSRSGGAEDTQYF
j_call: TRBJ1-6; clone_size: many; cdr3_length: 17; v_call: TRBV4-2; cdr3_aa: CASSIGWSGAQGVTLHF
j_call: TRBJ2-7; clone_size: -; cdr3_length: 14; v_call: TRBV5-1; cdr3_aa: CASSLARSSSEQYF
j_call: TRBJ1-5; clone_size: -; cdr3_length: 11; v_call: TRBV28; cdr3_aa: CATARGEPQHF
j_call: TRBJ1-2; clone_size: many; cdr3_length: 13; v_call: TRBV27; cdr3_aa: CASSLSGPTGYTF
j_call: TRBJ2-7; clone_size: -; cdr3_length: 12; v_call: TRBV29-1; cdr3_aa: CSVEKGVDEQYF
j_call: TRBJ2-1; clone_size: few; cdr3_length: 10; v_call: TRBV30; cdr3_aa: CAWSAREQFF
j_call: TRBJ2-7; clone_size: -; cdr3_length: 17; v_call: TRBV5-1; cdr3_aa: CASSFGLAGKLSYEQYF
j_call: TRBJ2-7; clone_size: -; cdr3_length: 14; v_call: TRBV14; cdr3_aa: CASSRTLRSYEQYF
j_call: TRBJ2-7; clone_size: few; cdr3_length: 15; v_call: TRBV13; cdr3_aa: CASSFWDRNINEQYF
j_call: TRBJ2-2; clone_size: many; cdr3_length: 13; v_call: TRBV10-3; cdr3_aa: CAIQGGNTGELFF
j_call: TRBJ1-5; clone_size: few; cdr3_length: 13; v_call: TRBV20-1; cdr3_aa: CSARGPRNQPQHF
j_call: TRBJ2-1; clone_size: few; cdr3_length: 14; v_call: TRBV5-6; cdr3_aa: CASWGLASPNEQFF
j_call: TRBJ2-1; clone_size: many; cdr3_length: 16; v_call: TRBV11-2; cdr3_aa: CASSGTGGNLDNEQFF
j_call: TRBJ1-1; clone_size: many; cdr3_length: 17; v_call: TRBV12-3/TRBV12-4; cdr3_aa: CASSFSAGQGGMTEAFF
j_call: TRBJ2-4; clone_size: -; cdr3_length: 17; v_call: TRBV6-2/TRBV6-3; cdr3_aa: CASSWASGVLAKNIQYF
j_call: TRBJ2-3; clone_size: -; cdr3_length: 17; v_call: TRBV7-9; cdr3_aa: CASSPGAASGSTDTQYF
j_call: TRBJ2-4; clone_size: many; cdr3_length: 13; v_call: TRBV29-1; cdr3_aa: CSVGQVAKNIQYF